This T cell receptor (beta chain) is from a study of OX40 agonist ivuxolimab in advanced cancers. The study, taken as a whole, reports: The study found that CD8+ T cells averaged more expanded clones than CD4+. Clonal expansion among partial responders at 0.1-3.0 mg/kg ranked near the lowest.

Sequencing used immunoSEQ multiplex PCR; TCRdb keeps in-frame clones, though not all of them. The table has roughly 68,000 clones, more than 65% seen once. Worth noting for this clone: What it recognizes is unknown.

The CDR3 consists of 16 residues. Germline V gene lookup returns CDR1 KGHSH and CDR2 LQKENI. The trim removed 4 bases at V and 2 bases at J, leaving 10 bases unmatched. The chain employs TRBV18 and TRBJ1-1; the match to TRBD1 covers 7 bases. The specimen was CD4+ or CD8+ T cells sorted from blood, collected in a trial of the OX40 agonist ivuxolimab. This receptor was taken from an adult with an advanced solid tumor such as melanoma, head and neck, liver or kidney cancer. As DNA, the CDR3 is TGTGCCAGCTCACAGTCAGGGGGTGGGACCAACACTGAAGCTTTCTTT. Its translation is CASSQSGGGTNTEAFF.